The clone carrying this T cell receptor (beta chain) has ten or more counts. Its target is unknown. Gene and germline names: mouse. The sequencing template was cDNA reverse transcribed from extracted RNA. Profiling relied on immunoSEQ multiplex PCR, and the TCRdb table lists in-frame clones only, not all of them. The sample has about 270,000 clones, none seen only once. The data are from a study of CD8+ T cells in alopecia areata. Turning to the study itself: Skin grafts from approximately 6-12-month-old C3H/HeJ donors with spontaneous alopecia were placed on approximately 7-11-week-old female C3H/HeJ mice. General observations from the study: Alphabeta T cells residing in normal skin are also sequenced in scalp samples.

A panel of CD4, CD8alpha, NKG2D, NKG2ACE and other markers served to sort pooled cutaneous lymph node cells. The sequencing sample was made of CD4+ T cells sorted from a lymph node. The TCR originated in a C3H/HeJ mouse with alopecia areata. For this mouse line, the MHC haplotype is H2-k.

The covered CDR3 bases are TGTGCCAGCAGTGATCAAACAAACTCC. Translating gives CASSDQTNS. The whole CDR3 region reads CASSDQTNSDYTF. The chain couples TRBV13-1 to TRBJ1-2; unclear D gene. The sequence runs out 4 residues before the end of the CDR3; the remainder is reconstructed from the germline J gene. V lost 1 base and J lost 0, with 4 bases in between. Germline CDR1 and CDR2: NSHNY and SYGAGN. This CDR3 is 13 amino acids long.